The clone carrying this T cell receptor beta chain appeared a single time. Antigen specificity is unknown. These data belong to a study of cytomegalovirus exposure and HLA in healthy donors. On the study more broadly: A previous analysis identified 95 million to 140 million unique TCR beta sequences derived from around 200 million T cells.

The germline V and J ends were trimmed by 4 bases and 1 base, with 20 bases remaining between them. CDR1 and CDR2 (germline): SGHRS, YFSETQ. The CDR3 length is 17 residues. 60 Vbeta and 13 Jbeta primers were used in PCR. The assay was immunoSEQ multiplex PCR, and TCRdb's table has in-frame clones only and misses some. There are 150,000 to 200,000 clones in the sample; approximately 85% occur only once, and about 2.3% lies in the top ten. Study-level results: Presence/absence results assume similar sequencing depth per donor, which may not hold.

This clonotype was obtained from a woman aged 45 to 65 in good health and CMV-seronegative. The V and J genes are TRBV5-1 and TRBJ1-1; no clear D. The sequenced sample consisted of PBMCs. The CDR3 spells CASSPFSGGYANTEAFF. CDR3 nucleotides: TGCGCCAGCAGCCCCTTTTCTGGCGGATACGCGAACACTGAAGCTTTCTTT. The full variable domain, with the rest looked up from reference TRBV5-1 and TRBJ1-1, is KAGVTQTPRYLIKTRGQQVTLSCSPISGHRSVSWYQQTPGQGLQFLFEYFSETQRNKGNFPGRFSGRQFSNSRSEMNVSTLELGDSALYLCASSPFSGGYANTEAFFGQGTRLTVV.